The clone carrying this T cell receptor beta chain was seen just once. Antigen: not known. The data derive from a study of OX40 agonist ivuxolimab in advanced cancers. Overall study findings and caveats: Specificity for antigen went undetermined in the expanded peripheral T cells.

Sequencing used immunoSEQ multiplex PCR; TCRdb keeps in-frame clones, though not all of them. The sample yields tens of thousands of clones, 75% to 85% seen once. Trimming left V 0 bases short and J 7 bases short, with 9 bases between. The CDR3 extends over 12 amino acids. Germline V gene data show CDR1 as GTSNPN and CDR2 as SVGIG (reference sequence). This TCR derives from an adult with an advanced solid tumor such as melanoma, head and neck, liver or kidney cancer. The chain links TRBV30 to TRBJ1-2, with D possibly being TRBD1 (6 bases). Specimen: CD4+ or CD8+ T cells sorted from blood, collected in a trial of the OX40 agonist ivuxolimab. The CDR3 protein is CAWSVGGGGYTF. The CDR3 bases are TGTGCCTGGAGTGTGGGGGGCGGTGGCTACACCTTC.